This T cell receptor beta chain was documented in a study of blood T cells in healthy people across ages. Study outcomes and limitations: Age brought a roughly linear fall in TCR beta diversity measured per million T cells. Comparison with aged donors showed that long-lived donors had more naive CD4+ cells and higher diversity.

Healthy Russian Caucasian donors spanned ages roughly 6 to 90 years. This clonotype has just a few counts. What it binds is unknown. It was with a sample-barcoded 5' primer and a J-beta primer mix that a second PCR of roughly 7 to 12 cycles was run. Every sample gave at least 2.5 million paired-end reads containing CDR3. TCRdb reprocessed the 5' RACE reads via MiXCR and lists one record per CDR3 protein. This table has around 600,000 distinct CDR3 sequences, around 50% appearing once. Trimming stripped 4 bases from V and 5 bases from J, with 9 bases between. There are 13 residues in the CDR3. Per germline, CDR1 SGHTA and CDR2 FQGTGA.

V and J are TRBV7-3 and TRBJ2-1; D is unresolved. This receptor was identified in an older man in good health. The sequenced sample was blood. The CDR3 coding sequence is TGTGCCAGCAGCTGGGCCGACAACAATGAGCAGTTCTTC. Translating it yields CASSWADNNEQFF.